This TCR beta chain was sequenced in a study of CD8 T cells in Susac syndrome. cDNA came from about 0.5 to 1 ug RNA primed by random hexamers. Using its own MiXCR run on the immunoSEQ multiplex PCR reads, TCRdb lists one record per CDR3 protein. The sample holds about 170,000 distinct CDR3 sequences; about 96% are singletons and the top ten take around 0.12%. The V and J ends lost 4 bases and 4 bases respectively, with 7 bases between them. The length of the CDR3 is 11 residues. Looked up from germline, CDR1 is DFQATT and CDR2 is SNEGSKA (reference sequence). Sequenced: CD4+ T cells from PBMCs. V is TRBV20-1 and J is TRBJ1-2; D uncertain. The receptor was derived from a human donor with Susac syndrome. The CDR3 loop reads CSATPAYGYTF. The CDR3 DNA reads TGCAGTGCTACCCCAGCCTATGGCTACACCTTC.